Each of the 15 T cell receptor beta chains below was sequenced from the same sample in a study of blood T cells in healthy people across ages. Primers used in a second PCR of about 6 to 12 cycles were a sample-barcoded 5' primer and a J-beta primer mix. TCRdb itself ran the 5' RACE reads through MiXCR, one entry per CDR3 protein. There are around 1.5 million distinct CDR3 sequences in the sample; 34% occur only once, and 11% lies in the top ten. Sequencing was done on a sample of blood. These receptor sequences come from a young woman in good health.

CDR3 in amino acids: CASSHGTSGRGSDTQYF. The CDR3 DNA reads TGTGCCAGCAGCCACGGGACTAGCGGGAGGGGGTCAGATACGCAGTATTTT. The V gene is TRBV7-3, the J gene TRBJ2-3; 16 positions match TRBD2. The CDR3 extends over 17 amino acids. From germline, CDR1 is SGHTA and CDR2 FQGTGA. V shed 5 bases and J 4 bases; nucleotides not matched to a gene: 6.

This clonotype has just a few counts. V gene TRBV10-3 combines with J gene TRBJ1-2; 8 positions agree with TRBD1. Germline values: CDR1 ENHRY, CDR2 SYGVKD. The CDR3 consists of 15 residues. Trimming cost V 5 bases and J 4 bases; bases outside gene matches: 9. CDR3 region: CAISPGTGHSYGYTF. CDR3 in DNA: TGTGCCATCAGTCCCGGGACAGGCCATTCCTATGGCTACACCTTC.

The V call is TRBV28, the J call TRBJ2-5; no clear D. There are 12 residues in the CDR3. V was cut by 7 bases and J by 0 bases, with 6 bases left in between. In germline, CDR1 is MDHEN, CDR2 SYDVKM. The DNA of the CDR3 is TGTGCCAGCACAAAGTACCAAGAGACCCAGTACTTC. Protein product: CASTKYQETQYF.

This clonotype occurred a few times. V gene TRBV7-2 combines with J gene TRBJ2-7, with 11 bases aligning to TRBD2. The J segment lost 2 bases and the V segment lost 6 bases, leaving 6 bases of the junction unmatched. This CDR3 has 15 amino acids. Germline assignment: CDR1 SGHTA and CDR2 FQGNSA. The CDR3 sequence is CASSRSTSGAYEQYF. CDR3 DNA sequence: TGTGCCAGCAGTCGATCGACTAGCGGGGCCTACGAGCAGTACTTC.

On this clonotype itself: Compared with germline, one end of the junction differs, possibly owing to a read error. The chain recombines TRBV18 with TRBJ1-2; tentatively, D is TRBD1 (6 bases). The CDR3 is 15 residues long. Germline-derived CDR1 and CDR2 are KGHSH and LQKENI. CDR3: CASTPKAQGGYGYTF. The CDR3 DNA reads as TGTGCCAGCACACCAAAAGCACAGGGCGGCTATGGCTACACCTTC.

The V gene is TRBV29-1, the J gene TRBJ1-2; TRBD1 matches at 7 bases. Germline lookup yields CDR1 SQVTM and CDR2 ANQGSEA. There are 13 residues in the CDR3. Trimming at V came to 7 bases and at J to 3 bases, leaving 8 bases not matched to a gene. The CDR3 nucleotides read TGCAGCGCCCAGACAGGGTCGGACTATGGCTACACCTTC. It specifies CSAQTGSDYGYTF.

The chain combines TRBV7-9 with TRBJ1-2; 11 bases fit TRBD1. Per germline, CDR1 SEHNR and CDR2 FQNEAQ (reference sequence). The V gene end was trimmed by 5 bases and the J gene end by 6 bases; junction bases not matched to a gene: 11. The CDR3 runs 16 residues. CDR3 region: CASSLKGQGEKDGYTF. For the CDR3, the DNA is TGTGCCAGCAGCCTTAAGGGACAGGGGGAGAAGGATGGCTACACCTTC. Full variable domain (outside the CDR3, taken from reference TRBV7-9 and TRBJ1-2): DTGVSQNPRHKITKRGQNVTFRCDPISEHNRLYWYRQTLGQGPEFLTYFQNEAQLEKSRLLSDRFSAERPKGSFSTLEIQRTEQGDSAMYLCASSLKGQGEKDGYTFGSGTRLTVV.

The rearrangement links TRBV20-1 to TRBJ1-2; 11 bases are a match to TRBD1. There are 18 residues in the CDR3. Trimming at V came to 6 bases and at J to 0 bases, leaving 15 bases not matched to a gene. Per the germline V gene, CDR1 is DFQATT and CDR2 is SNEGSKA (reference sequence). In nucleotides, the CDR3 is TGCAGTGCCAAGAAGACGGGAGGACAGGGGGCTCCTAACTATGGCTACACCTTC. Amino acids: CSAKKTGGQGAPNYGYTF.

The chain uses TRBV5-1 and TRBJ1-1, with a weak D call TRBD1 (5 bases). The CDR3 length is 15 residues. The germline V gene has CDR1 SGHRS and CDR2 YFSETQ. Trimming left V 0 bases short and J 3 bases short, with 12 bases between. CDR3 sequence reads: CASSLVQGYHTEAFF. CDR3 nucleotide sequence: TGCGCCAGCAGCTTGGTTCAGGGTTACCACACTGAAGCTTTCTTT.

This clonotype has a handful of counts. The chain has TRBV6-1 and TRBJ2-5; no clear D. The CDR3 is 13 residues long. Germline lookup yields CDR1 MNHNS and CDR2 SASEGT. V was shortened by 4 bases and J by 2 bases, with 8 bases between the two germline ends. The CDR3 here is CASSGPRQETQYF. The CDR3 region has the DNA TGTGCCAGCAGTGGTCCCAGACAAGAGACCCAGTACTTC.

There are a few counts of this clonotype. The CDR3 sequence: CASSQGGGGEAFF. The CDR3, as DNA: TGCGCCAGCAGCCAAGGGGGCGGTGGTGAAGCTTTCTTT. The chain couples TRBV5-1 to TRBJ1-1, with 7 bases fitting TRBD1. The CDR3 runs to 13 residues. With V trimmed by 4 bases and J by 7 bases, 7 bases remained unmatched. Germline lookup yields CDR1 SGHRS and CDR2 YFSETQ.

The table lists this clonotype with a few counts. The chain has TRBV20-1 and TRBJ2-7; the D is unclear. Trimming stripped 0 bases from V and 5 bases from J, with 14 bases between. The CDR3 is 14 residues long. The germline CDR1 and CDR2 sequences are DFQATT and SNEGSKA (reference sequence). The CDR3 DNA follows: TGCAGTGCTAGAGATCGACTCGCGTTCGACGAGCAGTACTTC. Residues: CSARDRLAFDEQYF.

This clonotype was seen more than once but under ten times. The gene calls are TRBV30 and TRBJ2-1, with a possible D match to TRBD1 (5 bases). The CDR3 contains 14 residues. CDR1 and CDR2 (germline): GTSNPN, SVGIG (reference sequence). Trimming left V 0 bases short and J 6 bases short, with 12 bases between. This chain's CDR3 is CAWSVGHRGNEQFF. CDR3 sequence (DNA): TGTGCCTGGAGTGTCGGGCATAGGGGCAATGAGCAGTTCTTC. The full variable domain, completed using reference TRBV30 and TRBJ2-1, is SQTIHQWPATLVQPVGSPLSLECTVEGTSNPNLYWYRQAAGRGLQLLFYSVGIGQISSEVPQNLSASRPQDRQFILSSKKLLLSDSGFYLCAWSVGHRGNEQFFGPGTRLTVL.

The CDR3 coding sequence is TGTGCCAGCAGTCCACGGCGGACTAGCCCCGGGGAGCTGTTTTTT. Translating it yields CASSPRRTSPGELFF. This sequence joins TRBV27 and TRBJ2-2, with TRBD2 matching 8 bases. CDR1 and CDR2 from the germline V gene are MNHEY and SMNVEV (reference sequence). After removal of 5 bases from V and 6 bases from J, the junction contained 8 bases not matched to a gene. The CDR3 consists of 15 residues.

CDR3 sequence reads: CASSQAGGGNKQFF. CDR3 coding DNA: TGTGCCAGCAGCCAAGCGGGAGGAGGGAATAAGCAGTTCTTC. The chain carries TRBV4-2 and TRBJ2-1; 7 positions match TRBD2. The V and J ends lost 1 base and 11 bases, in that order; junction bases with no gene match: 8. There are 14 residues in the CDR3. Germline CDR1 is LGHNA and CDR2 is YNFKEQ.